What follows are 31 T cell receptor beta chains derived from one specimen sequenced in a study of T cells in Graves' hyperthyroidism and ophthalmopathy. From RNA transcripts, TCR beta CDR3 regions were amplified. The HTBI primer set served for first-round RT-PCR of the TCR CDR3. From the multiplex PCR reads, TCRdb called clonotypes with MiXCR, one entry per CDR3 protein. Of 550,000 to 600,000 distinct CDR3 sequences in the sample, approximately 15% were seen once. The sequenced sample consisted of blood. The receptors shown here come from a young woman with Graves' hyperthyroidism.

V gene TRBV29-1 combines with J gene TRBJ2-1; D perhaps matches TRBD2 (6 bases). CDR1 and CDR2 from the germline V gene are SQVTM and ANQGSEA. This CDR3 is built from 13 residues. Trimming stripped 3 bases from V and 7 bases from J, with 13 bases between. DNA of the CDR3: TGCAGCGTTGACCCTACCGCGGGGAATGAGCAGTTCTTC. This translates into CSVDPTAGNEQFF.

The chain is built from TRBV14 and TRBJ2-1; D perhaps matches TRBD2 (8 bases). The CDR3 extends over 15 amino acids. CDR1 is SGHDN and CDR2 is FVKESK in the germline V gene. Trimming cost V 1 base and J 9 bases, with 16 bases left between them. This CDR3 reads CASSQGTGRGGEQFF. The CDR3 DNA follows: TGTGCCAGCAGCCAAGGGACAGGCCGGGGGGGTGAGCAGTTCTTC.

This clonotype was detected ten times or more. V gene TRBV3-1 combines with J gene TRBJ1-5; 10 bases fit TRBD1. The CDR3 spans 15 residues. Germline V CDR1 and CDR2: LGHDT, YNNKEL (reference sequence). V shed 2 bases, J shed 4 bases, and the junction held 2 bases outside the gene matches. The CDR3 nucleotides read TGTGCCAGCAGCCAATCGGACAGGGGGAATCAGCCCCAGCATTTT. Residues: CASSQSDRGNQPQHF.

The gene calls are TRBV3-1 and TRBJ2-1; 10 bases map to TRBD2. The CDR3 length is 15 residues. Trimming cost V 3 bases and J 9 bases; bases outside gene matches: 8. Germline-derived CDR1 and CDR2 are LGHDT and YNNKEL (reference sequence). In DNA form, the CDR3 reads TGTGCCAGCAGCCATCTAGCGGGAGATGACCGTGAGCAGTTCTTC. It specifies CASSHLAGDDREQFF.

The table lists this clonotype with many counts. The chain is built from TRBV29-1 and TRBJ2-7; 9 bases fit TRBD1. The CDR3 covers 14 residues. V was clipped by 3 bases and J by 2 bases; unmatched bases: 5. Germline-derived CDR1 and CDR2 are SQVTM and ANQGSEA. The CDR3 loop is CSVEDRGVAYEQYF. In DNA form, the CDR3 reads TGCAGCGTTGAGGACAGGGGCGTCGCCTACGAGCAGTACTTC.

In its sample, this clonotype was seen a few times. The chain carries TRBV25-1 and TRBJ2-7, with D perhaps TRBD1 (5 bases). The germline V gene has CDR1 MGHDK and CDR2 SYGVNS. The CDR3 length is 15 residues. Trimming took 4 bases from V and 3 from J, leaving 16 bases between them. The CDR3 spells CASSGDPGHDYEQYF. CDR3 nucleotides: TGTGCCAGCAGTGGAGACCCCGGACACGACTACGAGCAGTACTTC.

This clonotype was counted many times. V gene TRBV20-1 combines with J gene TRBJ2-7; 9 bases agree with TRBD2. CDR3 length equals 19 residues. CDR1 is DFQATT and CDR2 is SNEGSKA in the germline V gene (reference sequence). The trim removed 3 bases at V and 2 bases at J, leaving 20 bases unmatched. This chain's CDR3 is CSASRAELSLSGSAYEQYF. CDR3 sequence (DNA): TGCAGTGCTAGTAGAGCGGAACTTAGCCTTAGCGGGAGTGCCTACGAGCAGTACTTC.

This clonotype appeared many times. V usage is TRBV20-1 and J usage is TRBJ2-7; 7 nucleotides match TRBD1. Germline trimming cut 5 bases from V and 4 bases from J; bases unmatched to any gene: 8. The CDR3 has 13 residues. Germline V gene sequence: CDR1 DFQATT, CDR2 SNEGSKA (reference sequence). CDR3 region: CSADRESSYEQYF. The CDR3 DNA reads TGCAGTGCTGACAGGGAATCTTCTTACGAGCAGTACTTC.

The genes are TRBV7-2 and TRBJ2-3; the D gene is possibly TRBD2 (7 bases). The CDR3 is 17 amino acids. The germline CDR1 and CDR2 sequences are SGHTA and FQGNSA. The V gene lost 0 bases and the J gene lost 8 bases, with 21 bases spanning the gap. The chain's CDR3 is CASSLARWGGPIRTQYF. The DNA for the CDR3 is TGTGCCAGCAGCTTAGCGCGTTGGGGGGGGCCCATACGTACGCAGTATTTT.

This clonotype was seen at least ten times. The chain combines TRBV28 with TRBJ2-7; 11 nucleotides line up with TRBD1. The CDR3 spans 15 residues. Germline V gene data show CDR1 as MDHEN and CDR2 as SYDVKM. V was clipped by 8 bases and J by 4 bases; unmatched bases: 10. Here the CDR3 DNA reads TGTGCCAGCGAGGATGGACAGGGGGCGCGATACGAGCAGTACTTC. This codes for CASEDGQGARYEQYF.

This clonotype was seen many times. This sequence joins TRBV12-3 or TRBV12-4 and TRBJ2-1; the match to TRBD2 covers 12 bases. The V and J ends lost 3 bases and 7 bases, in that order; junction bases with no gene match: 4. The length of the CDR3 is 15 residues. The CDR3, as DNA: TGTGCCAGCAGTTTTCTAGCGGGGGGGCAAAATGAGCAGTTCTTC. As protein: CASSFLAGGQNEQFF.

This clonotype was detected a few times. V and J are TRBV7-2 and TRBJ1-2; D is possibly TRBD1 (6 bases). The CDR3 sequence is 16 residues long. The germline CDR1 and CDR2 sequences are SGHTA and FQGNSA. V lost 1 base and J lost 4, with 16 bases in between. The CDR3 DNA reads TGTGCCAGCAGCTTAGACTGGCAGGGGCTGGGCTATGGCTACACCTTC. Amino acid sequence: CASSLDWQGLGYGYTF.

This clonotype has only a few counts. V is TRBV19 and J is TRBJ2-1; 10 bases align to TRBD2. Trimming cost V 4 bases and J 2 bases; bases outside gene matches: 8. There are 17 residues in the CDR3. Looked up from germline, CDR1 is LNHDA and CDR2 is SQIVND (reference sequence). CDR3 DNA sequence: TGTGCCAGTAGTACTCCGGGACTAGCGAGGGCCTACAATGAGCAGTTCTTC. Translation: CASSTPGLARAYNEQFF.

In its sample, this clonotype was seen a few times. This chain uses TRBV7-8 with TRBJ1-3; weak D call: TRBD1 (5 bases). The V end was cut by 1 base, the J end by 4 bases, with 11 bases between. Germline V lookup: CDR1 SGHVS, CDR2 FQNEAQ. CDR3 length: 15 residues. The DNA for the CDR3 is TGTGCCAGCAGCTTAGGATCAGGGACCGGAAACACCATATATTTT. Protein sequence: CASSLGSGTGNTIYF.

This clonotype was seen repeatedly, ten times or more. V and J are TRBV2 and TRBJ2-5; TRBD1 matches 7 bases. Trimming at V came to 1 base and at J to 5 bases, leaving 7 bases not matched to a gene. The CDR3 runs 15 residues. Germline V gene data show CDR1 as SNHLY and CDR2 as FYNNEI. CDR3 amino acids: CASSEVQTGWETQYF. The CDR3 DNA reads as TGTGCCAGCAGTGAAGTTCAGACAGGGTGGGAGACCCAGTACTTC.

This clonotype has at least ten counts. The V call is TRBV5-1, the J call TRBJ2-7; D might be TRBD1 (5 bases). The ends were cut back, 5 bases at V and 6 bases at J, with 24 bases in the middle. The CDR3 has 16 residues. Germline V gene sequence: CDR1 SGHRS, CDR2 YFSETQ. CDR3 amino acids: CASSSPARAPSSEQYF. The CDR3 DNA sequence: TGCGCCAGCAGTTCCCCCGCCAGGGCCCCCTCGAGCGAGCAGTACTTC.

This sequence joins TRBV20-1 and TRBJ2-1; D is unresolved. Germline-derived CDR1 and CDR2 are DFQATT and SNEGSKA (reference sequence). The CDR3 covers 10 residues. V lost 6 bases, J lost 7 bases, and 7 bases lay in between. CDR3: CSANSNEQFF. In DNA form, the CDR3 reads TGCAGTGCCAATTCTAATGAGCAGTTCTTC.

This clonotype appeared a few times. The CDR3 DNA is TGTGCCAGCAGCCATAACAGGAGAAACACCATATATTTT. It codes for CASSHNRRNTIYF. J is TRBJ1-3 and V is TRBV3-1, with TRBD1 as a possible D gene (5 bases). The germline gives CDR1 LGHDT, CDR2 YNNKEL (reference sequence). Trimming stripped 3 bases from V and 5 bases from J, with 8 bases between. The CDR3 contains 13 residues.

This clonotype was observed a few times. The J gene is TRBJ2-7, the V gene TRBV28; a possible D gene is TRBD1 (5 bases). V gave up 4 bases and J gave up 9 bases, with 13 bases separating them. The CDR3 runs 12 residues. Germline lookup yields CDR1 MDHEN and CDR2 SYDVKM. The CDR3 DNA is TGTGCCAGCAGTTCCCCCAAAGGGGTGCAGTACTTC. Translating gives CASSSPKGVQYF.

This clonotype was seen repeatedly, ten times or more. The J gene is TRBJ1-5, the V gene TRBV2; TRBD1 matches at 8 bases. Trimming removed 3 bases from V and 6 bases from J; junction bases left unmatched: 7. Germline-derived CDR1 and CDR2 are SNHLY and FYNNEI. The CDR3 is 15 amino acids. CDR3 residues: CASSEDRAPGQPQHF. DNA of the CDR3: TGTGCCAGCAGTGAGGACAGGGCACCTGGTCAGCCCCAGCATTTT.

The chain combines TRBV15 with TRBJ1-2, with D possibly TRBD1 on 5 matching bases. The germline CDR1 and CDR2 sequences are LNHNV and YYDKDF (reference sequence). The germline V and J ends were trimmed by 3 bases and 2 bases, with 19 bases remaining between them. This CDR3 spans 17 amino acids. CDR3: CATSSLSSGGENYGYTF. The CDR3 DNA is TGTGCCACCAGCAGCCTAAGTTCGGGGGGAGAGAACTATGGCTACACCTTC.

Only a few counts were recorded for this clonotype. The CDR3 here is CASSARDGPNEKLFF. The DNA of the CDR3 is TGTGCCAGCAGCGCGAGGGACGGCCCTAATGAAAAACTGTTTTTT. This chain connects TRBV7-2 to TRBJ1-4; the D gene is possibly TRBD1 (5 bases). This CDR3 has 15 residues. V was shortened by 5 bases and J by 3 bases, with 13 bases between the two germline ends. Germline lookup yields CDR1 SGHTA and CDR2 FQGNSA.

This clonotype appeared many times. V is TRBV7-8 and J is TRBJ1-1, with D hard to call. Germline V gives CDR1 SGHVS, CDR2 FQNEAQ. The germline V and J ends were trimmed by 2 bases and 4 bases, with 8 bases remaining between them. CDR3 size: 13 residues. CDR3 nucleotides: TGTGCCAGCAGCTTAAGATGGGGCACTGAAGCTTTCTTT. Amino acids: CASSLRWGTEAFF.

A few counts support this clonotype. This chain uses TRBV2 with TRBJ2-5; D might be TRBD2 (6 bases). V lost 6 bases, J lost 5 bases, and 19 bases lay in between. This CDR3 spans 15 amino acids. Germline V CDR1 and CDR2: SNHLY, FYNNEI. The CDR3 region has the DNA TGTGCCAGCAGGCGCTTTTCGGGAGAAGGCGAGACCCAGTACTTC. Its translation: CASRRFSGEGETQYF.

The table lists this clonotype with a few counts. The chain is built from TRBV27 and TRBJ2-7; TRBD1 might be the D (5 bases). CDR1 is MNHEY and CDR2 is SMNVEV in the germline V gene (reference sequence). Trimming took off 6 bases at V and 7 bases at J, with 10 bases between the two ends. The CDR3 length is 11 residues. The CDR3 sequence is CASRQAREQYF. The CDR3 nucleotides read TGTGCCAGCAGACAGGCGAGGGAGCAGTACTTC.

In its sample, this clonotype was seen a few times. The V gene is TRBV3-1, the J gene TRBJ2-3; TRBD2 aligns across 10 bases. The V and J ends lost 0 bases and 0 bases, in that order; junction bases with no gene match: 15. Germline CDR1 and CDR2: LGHDT and YNNKEL (reference sequence). The CDR3 spans 21 residues. CDR3 DNA sequence: TGTGCCAGCAGCCAAGATGAGCACCCGGGGACTAGCGTTACTAGCACAGATACGCAGTATTTT. Amino acid sequence: CASSQDEHPGTSVTSTDTQYF.

As for this clonotype: A read error may explain this, as a much larger clone is one base away. The chain is built from TRBV11-2 and TRBJ2-1, with 12 nucleotides matching TRBD1. This CDR3 has 14 amino acids. Germline CDR1 is SGHAT and CDR2 is FQNNGV. Trimming removed 4 bases from V and 10 bases from J; junction bases left unmatched: 5. CDR3 sequence: CASSSGTGGFEQFF. The DNA for the CDR3 is TGTGCCAGCAGCTCCGGGACAGGGGGCTTCGAGCAGTTCTTC.

This clonotype came up many times. V is TRBV2 and J is TRBJ2-3, with unresolved D. CDR3 length equals 12 residues. The germline V gene has CDR1 SNHLY and CDR2 FYNNEI. V was trimmed by 8 bases and J by 4 bases, leaving 10 bases between them. Here the CDR3 DNA reads TGTGCCAGCGCCCTCCCCCCAGATACGCAGTATTTT. Translation gives CASALPPDTQYF.

Many counts were recorded for this clonotype. This sequence joins TRBV28 and TRBJ1-1, with unresolved D. This CDR3 has 12 amino acids. V lost 6 bases and J 1 base, leaving 6 bases between the germline ends. Germline loops: CDR1 MDHEN, CDR2 SYDVKM. CDR3 nucleotides: TGTGCCAGCAGAGGGTGGAACACTGAAGCTTTCTTT. This translates into CASRGWNTEAFF.

The chain combines TRBV7-2 with TRBJ1-1; no clear D gene. Trimming took off 9 bases at V and 0 bases at J, with 14 bases between the two ends. This CDR3 has 14 amino acids. Germline values: CDR1 SGHTA, CDR2 FQGNSA. Here the CDR3 reads CASSPREMNTEAFF. The CDR3 DNA sequence: TGTGCCAGTAGTCCCCGGGAGATGAACACTGAAGCTTTCTTT.

This clonotype was observed at least ten times. V and J are TRBV27 and TRBJ1-2; the D gene is possibly TRBD1 (5 bases). CDR3 length: 14 residues. Germline CDR1 is MNHEY and CDR2 is SMNVEV (reference sequence). V was cut by 5 bases and J by 8 bases, with 18 bases left in between. The CDR3, as DNA: TGTGCCAGCAGTGATTCGGGGCGGGATTGGGGCTACACCTTC. This gives the protein CASSDSGRDWGYTF.